This T cell receptor (beta chain) was identified in a study of blood T cells in healthy people across ages. A J-beta primer mix and a sample-barcoded 5' primer were used in a second PCR of about 7 to 11 cycles. TCRdb reanalysed the 5' RACE reads using MiXCR and keeps one entry per CDR3 protein. This table holds around 500,000 distinct CDR3 sequences, roughly a quarter found once. The CDR3 contains 15 residues. Germline trimming cut 4 bases from V and 3 bases from J; bases unmatched to any gene: 5. Germline V lookup: CDR1 LGHDT, CDR2 YNNKEL (reference sequence). These data were also filed under a second study, of T cells of mothers and their children. That work adds: Each child contributed approximately 3.3 million TCR beta CDR3 reads, while each mother contributed over 8 million.

The sequence derives from a boy between 2 and 10 years old in good health. The rearrangement joins TRBV3-1 to TRBJ2-2, with 7 bases aligning to TRBD2. Sequencing was carried out using blood. In DNA, the CDR3 is TGTGCCAGCAGCCGTGGACTAGGGGACACCGGGGAGCTGTTTTTT. Translated, it gives CASSRGLGDTGELFF.